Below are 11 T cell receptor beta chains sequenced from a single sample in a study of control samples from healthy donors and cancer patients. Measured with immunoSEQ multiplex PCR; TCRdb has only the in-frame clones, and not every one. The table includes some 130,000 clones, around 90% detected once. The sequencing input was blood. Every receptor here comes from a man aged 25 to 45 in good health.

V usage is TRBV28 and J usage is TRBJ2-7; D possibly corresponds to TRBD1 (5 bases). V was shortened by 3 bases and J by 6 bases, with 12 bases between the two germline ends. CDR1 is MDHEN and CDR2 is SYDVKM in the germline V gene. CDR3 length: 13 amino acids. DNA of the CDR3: TGTGCCAGCAGTTTCGTACAGGTCCTCGAGCAGTACTTC. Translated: CASSFVQVLEQYF.

The CDR3 reads CASRVGADTQYF. CDR3 coding DNA: TGTGCCAGCAGGGTGGGAGCAGATACGCAGTATTTT. The V call is TRBV27, the J call TRBJ2-3; D possibly corresponds to TRBD2 (5 bases). The V end was cut by 6 bases, the J end by 4 bases, with 8 bases between. Germline V lookup: CDR1 MNHEY, CDR2 SMNVEV (reference sequence). The CDR3 sequence is 12 residues long.

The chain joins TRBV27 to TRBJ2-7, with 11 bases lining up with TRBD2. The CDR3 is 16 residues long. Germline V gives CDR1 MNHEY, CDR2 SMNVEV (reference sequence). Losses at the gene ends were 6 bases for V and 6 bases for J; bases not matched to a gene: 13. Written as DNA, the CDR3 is TGTGCCAGCAGAGCCATTAGCGGGAGGGGAAAGTTCGAGCAGTACTTC. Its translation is CASRAISGRGKFEQYF.

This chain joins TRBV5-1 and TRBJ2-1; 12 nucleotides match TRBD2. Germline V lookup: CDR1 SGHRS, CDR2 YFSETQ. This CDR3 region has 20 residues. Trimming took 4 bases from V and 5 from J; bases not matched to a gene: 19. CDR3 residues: CASSLRPSGRAREVDNEQFF. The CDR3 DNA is TGCGCCAGCAGCCTGAGACCTAGCGGGAGGGCCCGGGAGGTAGACAATGAGCAGTTCTTC.

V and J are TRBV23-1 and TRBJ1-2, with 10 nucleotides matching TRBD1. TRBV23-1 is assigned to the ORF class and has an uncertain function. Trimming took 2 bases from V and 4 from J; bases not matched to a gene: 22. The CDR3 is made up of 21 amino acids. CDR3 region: CASSQDPVPVVGTGEAYGYTF. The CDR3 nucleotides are TGCGCCAGCAGTCAAGATCCAGTCCCAGTTGTCGGGACAGGGGAGGCCTATGGCTACACCTTC.

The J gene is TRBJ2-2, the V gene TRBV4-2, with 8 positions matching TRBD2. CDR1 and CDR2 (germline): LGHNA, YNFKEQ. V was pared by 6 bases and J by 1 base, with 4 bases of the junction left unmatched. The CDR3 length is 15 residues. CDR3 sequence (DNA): TGTGCCAGCAGTCCGGGAGGGCGGAACACCGGGGAGCTGTTTTTT. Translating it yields CASSPGGRNTGELFF.

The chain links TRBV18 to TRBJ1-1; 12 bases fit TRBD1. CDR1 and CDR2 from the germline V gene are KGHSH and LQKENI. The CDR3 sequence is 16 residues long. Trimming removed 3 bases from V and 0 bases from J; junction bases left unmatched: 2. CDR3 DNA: TGTGCCAGCTCACCCGGGACAGGGGGCGTGAACACTGAAGCTTTCTTT. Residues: CASSPGTGGVNTEAFF.

CDR3 DNA sequence: TGTGCCAGCAGTGGAGGCGGGCACAGCACAGATACGCAGTATTTT. Its protein product is CASSGGGHSTDTQYF. The genes are TRBV6-4 and TRBJ2-3; weak D call: TRBD2 (5 bases). The V end was cut by 4 bases, the J end by 0 bases, with 11 bases between. The CDR3 runs 15 residues. Germline V CDR1 and CDR2: MRHNA, SNTAGT.

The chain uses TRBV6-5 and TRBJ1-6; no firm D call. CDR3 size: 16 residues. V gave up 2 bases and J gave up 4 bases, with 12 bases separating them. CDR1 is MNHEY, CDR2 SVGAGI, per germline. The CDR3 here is CASSYKETSYNSPLHF. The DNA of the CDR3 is TGTGCCAGCAGTTACAAGGAGACATCATATAATTCACCCCTCCACTTT.

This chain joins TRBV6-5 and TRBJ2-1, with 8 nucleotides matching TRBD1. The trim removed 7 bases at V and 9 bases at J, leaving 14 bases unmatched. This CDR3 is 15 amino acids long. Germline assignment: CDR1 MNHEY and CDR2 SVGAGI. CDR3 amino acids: CASTPRTGGRGEQFF. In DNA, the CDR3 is TGTGCCAGCACCCCAAGAACAGGGGGACGGGGTGAGCAGTTCTTC.

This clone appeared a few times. Written as DNA, the CDR3 is TGTGCCAGCAGCTTTGGGGGACTTAATAATTCACCCCTCCACTTT. Translation: CASSFGGLNNSPLHF. This chain links TRBV5-6 with TRBJ1-6; tentative D call: TRBD1 (5 bases). This CDR3 has 15 residues. Germline-derived CDR1 and CDR2 are SGHDT and YYEEEE. V was shortened by 2 bases and J by 5 bases, with 11 bases between the two germline ends.